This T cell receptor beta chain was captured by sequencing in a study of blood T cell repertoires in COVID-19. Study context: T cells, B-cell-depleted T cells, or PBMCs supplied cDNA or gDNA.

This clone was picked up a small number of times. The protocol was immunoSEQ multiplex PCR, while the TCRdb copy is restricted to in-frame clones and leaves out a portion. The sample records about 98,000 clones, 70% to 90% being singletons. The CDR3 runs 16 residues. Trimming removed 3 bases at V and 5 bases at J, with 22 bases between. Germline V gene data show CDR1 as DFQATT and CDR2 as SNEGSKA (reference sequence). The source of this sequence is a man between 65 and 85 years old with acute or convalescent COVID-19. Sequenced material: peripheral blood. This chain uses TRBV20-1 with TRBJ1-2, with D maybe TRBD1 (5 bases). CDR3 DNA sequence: TGCAGTGCTAGTAGCCCGGATCGGGGGGAGGCTTATGGCTACACCTTC. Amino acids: CSASSPDRGEAYGYTF.